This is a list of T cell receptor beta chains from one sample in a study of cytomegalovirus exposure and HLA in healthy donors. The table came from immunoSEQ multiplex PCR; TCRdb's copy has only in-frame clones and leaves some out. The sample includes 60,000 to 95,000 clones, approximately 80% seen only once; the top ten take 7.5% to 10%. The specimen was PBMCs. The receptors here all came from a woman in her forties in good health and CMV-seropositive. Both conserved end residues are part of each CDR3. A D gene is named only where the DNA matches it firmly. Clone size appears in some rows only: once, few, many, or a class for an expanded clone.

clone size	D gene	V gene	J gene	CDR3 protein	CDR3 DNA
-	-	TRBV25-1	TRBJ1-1	CASSDPQGKSAEAFF	TGTGCCAGCAGTGACCCACAGGGAAAGAGCGCTGAAGCTTTCTTT
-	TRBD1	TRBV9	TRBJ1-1	CASSPRTGADTEAFF	TGTGCCAGCAGCCCTCGGACAGGGGCGGACACTGAAGCTTTCTTT
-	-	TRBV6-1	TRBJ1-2	CASPKLEGGGYTF	TGTGCCAGCCCTAAGCTGGAGGGAGGAGGCTACACCTTC
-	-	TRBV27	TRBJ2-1	CASTPVPYNEQFF	TGTGCCAGCACCCCCGTCCCTTACAATGAGCAGTTCTTC
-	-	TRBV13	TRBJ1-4	CASSSRGGREKLFF	TGTGCCAGCAGCTCGAGGGGGGGTAGGGAAAAACTGTTTTTT
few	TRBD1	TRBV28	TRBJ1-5	CAGRTGGNQPQHF	TGTGCCGGAAGGACAGGGGGAAATCAGCCCCAGCATTTT
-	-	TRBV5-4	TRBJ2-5	CASSLAGRWAQETQYF	TGTGCCAGCAGCTTGGCCGGTCGCTGGGCCCAAGAGACCCAGTACTTC
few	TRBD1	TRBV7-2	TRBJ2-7	CASSSGTDPTYEQYF	TGTGCCAGCAGCTCTGGGACAGATCCTACTTACGAGCAGTACTTC
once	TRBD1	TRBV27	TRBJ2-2	CASSSYRQGVAGELFF	TGTGCCAGCAGCTCCTATCGACAGGGGGTAGCCGGGGAGCTGTTTTTT
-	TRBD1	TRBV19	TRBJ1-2	CASSKGQGTSNYGYTF	TGTGCCAGTAGTAAGGGACAGGGGACTTCTAACTATGGCTACACCTTC
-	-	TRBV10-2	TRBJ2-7	CASRKGAYEQYF	TGCGCCAGCAGGAAAGGGGCTTACGAGCAGTACTTC
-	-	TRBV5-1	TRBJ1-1	CASSLEGMNTEAFF	TGCGCCAGCAGCTTGGAGGGGATGAACACTGAAGCTTTCTTT
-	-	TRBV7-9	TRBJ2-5	CASSSGWQETQYF	TGTGCCAGCAGCTCCGGTTGGCAAGAGACCCAGTACTTC
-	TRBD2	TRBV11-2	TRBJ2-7	CASTGGAGNEQYF	TGCGCCAGCACCGGGGGGGCCGGCAACGAGCAGTACTTC
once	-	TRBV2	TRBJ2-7	CASSPTYEQYF	TGTGCCAGTAGTCCTACCTACGAGCAGTACTTC
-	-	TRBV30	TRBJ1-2	CAWVRTLYGYTF	TGTGCCTGGGTCCGGACACTCTATGGCTACACCTTC
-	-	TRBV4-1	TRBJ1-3	CASSQTQTPRSGNTIYF	TGCGCCAGCAGCCAAACCCAGACTCCGCGCTCTGGAAACACCATATATTTT
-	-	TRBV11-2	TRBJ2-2	CASSLARAGELFF	TGTGCCAGCAGCTTAGCGAGAGCCGGGGAGCTGTTTTTT
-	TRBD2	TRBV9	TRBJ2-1	CASSVAVSGGSYNEQFF	TGTGCCAGCAGCGTAGCGGTGAGCGGGGGCTCATACAATGAGCAGTTCTTC
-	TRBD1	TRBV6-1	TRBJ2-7	CASSEVTGQGFDEQYF	TGTGCCAGCAGTGAAGTTACGGGACAGGGATTTGACGAGCAGTACTTC
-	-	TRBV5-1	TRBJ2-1	CASSLAPGASYNEQFF	TGCGCCAGCAGCTTGGCCCCAGGGGCAAGTTACAATGAGCAGTTCTTC
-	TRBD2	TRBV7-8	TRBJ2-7	CASSPRGGEQYF	TGTGCCAGCAGCCCCCGGGGGGGGGAGCAGTACTTC
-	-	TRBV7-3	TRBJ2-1	CASSLDSSYNEQFF	TGTGCCAGCAGCCTGGACAGTTCCTACAATGAGCAGTTCTTC
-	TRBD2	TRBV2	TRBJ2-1	CASSPRGASGGNNEQFF	TGTGCCAGCAGCCCCAGAGGGGCCAGCGGGGGGAACAATGAGCAGTTCTTC
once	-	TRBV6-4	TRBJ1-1	CASSDRGAFF	TGTGCCAGCAGTGACCGAGGAGCTTTCTTT
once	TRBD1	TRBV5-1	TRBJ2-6	CASSLGDRAANVLTF	TGCGCCAGCAGCTTGGGGGACAGGGCGGCCAACGTCCTGACTTTC
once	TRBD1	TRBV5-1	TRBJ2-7	CASRTGGAYEQYF	TGCGCCAGCCGGACAGGGGGGGCCTACGAGCAGTACTTC
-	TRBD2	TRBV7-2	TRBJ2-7	CASSLDSGGGEQYF	TGTGCCAGCAGCTTAGATAGCGGGGGAGGCGAGCAGTACTTC
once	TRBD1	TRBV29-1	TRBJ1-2	CSAQRGQGNYGYTF	TGCAGCGCCCAACGGGGACAGGGGAACTATGGCTACACCTTC
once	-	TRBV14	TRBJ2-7	CASSRTYEHYF	TGTGCCAGCAGCCGGACTTACGAGCATTACTTC
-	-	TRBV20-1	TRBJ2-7	CGGLSSYEQYF	TGCGGGGGACTGAGCTCCTACGAGCAGTACTTC
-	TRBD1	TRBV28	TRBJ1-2	CASRQGNNYGYTF	TGTGCTAGCCGACAGGGCAATAACTATGGCTACACCTTC
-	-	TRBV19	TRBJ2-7	CASSTGAFYEQYF	TGTGCCAGTAGTACGGGAGCGTTTTACGAGCAGTACTTC
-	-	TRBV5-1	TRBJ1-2	CASSFGLGLEGYTF	TGCGCCAGCAGCTTTGGGCTGGGGCTAGAGGGCTACACCTTC
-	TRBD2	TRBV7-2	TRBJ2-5	CASSWTSGGLQETQYF	TGTGCCAGCAGCTGGACTAGCGGGGGGCTTCAAGAGACCCAGTACTTC
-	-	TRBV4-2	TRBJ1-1	CASSLRQSEAFF	TGTGCCAGCAGCCTAAGACAGAGTGAAGCTTTCTTT
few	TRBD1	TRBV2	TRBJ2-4	CASRKTGEQNIQYF	TGTGCCAGCAGAAAGACAGGGGAGCAAAACATTCAGTACTTC
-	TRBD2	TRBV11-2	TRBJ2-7	CASSRTASGDYEQYF	TGTGCCAGCAGCCGAACTGCTAGCGGGGACTACGAGCAGTACTTC
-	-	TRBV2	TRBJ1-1	CASSRRQIEAFF	TGTGCCAGCAGTCGACGACAGATTGAAGCTTTCTTT
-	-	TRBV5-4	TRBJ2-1	CASSLDGGNPYNEQFF	TGTGCCAGCAGCTTGGATGGAGGGAATCCCTACAATGAGCAGTTCTTC
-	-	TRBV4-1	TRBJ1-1	CASSQGRGEAFF	TGCGCCAGCAGCCAAGGAAGGGGTGAAGCTTTCTTT
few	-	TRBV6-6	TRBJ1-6	CASSYGLNSPLHF	TGTGCCAGCAGTTACGGGCTCAATTCACCCCTCCACTTT
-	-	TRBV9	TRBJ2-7	CASSDRQRPYEQYF	TGTGCCAGCTCTGACAGGCAAAGACCCTACGAGCAGTACTTC
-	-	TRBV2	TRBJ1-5	CASRRGLFSNQPQHF	TGTGCCAGCAGGCGGGGACTTTTTAGCAATCAGCCCCAGCATTTT
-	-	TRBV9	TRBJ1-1	CASSVSPVDTEAFF	TGTGCCAGCAGCGTATCGCCAGTTGACACTGAAGCTTTCTTT
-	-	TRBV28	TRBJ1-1	CASIPGKAAEAFF	TGTGCCAGCATCCCCGGAAAGGCGGCTGAAGCTTTCTTT
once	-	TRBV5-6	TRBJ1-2	CASSPPGWGHSNYGYTF	TGTGCCAGCAGCCCCCCCGGTTGGGGACACTCAAACTATGGCTACACCTTC
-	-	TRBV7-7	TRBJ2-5	CASSQGSQETQYF	TGTGCCAGCAGCCAGGGTTCTCAAGAGACCCAGTACTTC
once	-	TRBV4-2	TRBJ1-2	CASSQDRGGEHGYTF	TGTGCCAGCAGCCAAGATCGAGGAGGGGAGCATGGCTACACCTTC
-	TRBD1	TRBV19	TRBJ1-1	CATGTGGTEAFF	TGTGCCACTGGGACAGGGGGCACTGAAGCTTTCTTT
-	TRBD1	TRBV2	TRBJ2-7	CASWGQNYEQYF	TGTGCCAGCTGGGGACAGAACTACGAGCAGTACTTC
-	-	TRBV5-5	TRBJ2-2	CASSRQPGGELFF	TGTGCCAGCAGCCGACAGCCCGGAGGGGAGCTGTTTTTT
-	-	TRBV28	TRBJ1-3	CATGNRDSGNTIYF	TGTGCCACGGGAAACAGAGACTCTGGAAACACCATATATTTT
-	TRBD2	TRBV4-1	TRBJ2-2	CASSQGRGTSGELFF	TGCGCCAGCAGCCAAGGGCGGGGGACGTCCGGGGAGCTGTTTTTT
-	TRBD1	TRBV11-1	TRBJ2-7	CASSLARQGAHEQYF	TGTGCCAGCAGCTTAGCGCGGCAGGGGGCCCACGAGCAGTACTTC
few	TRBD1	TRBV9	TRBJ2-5	CASSQQGPQYF	TGTGCCAGCAGCCAACAGGGGCCCCAGTACTTC
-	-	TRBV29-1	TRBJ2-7	CSVGTASKAEQYF	TGCAGCGTCGGGACTGCCTCCAAGGCCGAGCAGTACTTC